One and the same sample provided the 25 T cell receptor beta chains below, sequenced in a study of cytomegalovirus exposure and HLA in healthy donors. It was with 60 Vbeta and 13 Jbeta primers that the PCR ran. Profiled with immunoSEQ multiplex PCR; TCRdb holds only in-frame clones, not every one. The data contain some 200,000 clones, roughly 77% of them seen just once; the ten biggest clones take up around 0.4%. The sample was PBMCs. The receptor set was obtained from a male donor in good health and CMV-seropositive.

V usage is TRBV9 and J usage is TRBJ1-4; 10 bases are shared with TRBD1. The V and J ends lost 0 bases and 6 bases, in that order; junction bases with no gene match: 2. The CDR3 is 15 amino acids. Germline loops: CDR1 SGDLS, CDR2 YYNGEE. CDR3 sequence (DNA): TGTGCCAGCAGCGTAGCGACAGGGGGCGATGAAAAACTGTTTTTT. Translation: CASSVATGGDEKLFF.

The chain is built from TRBV7-3 and TRBJ2-1; 10 bases agree with TRBD2. Trimming took 5 bases from V and 9 from J; bases not matched to a gene: 13. Per the germline V gene, CDR1 is SGHTA and CDR2 is FQGTGA. This CDR3 region has 16 residues. DNA of the CDR3: TGTGCCAGCAGCCCCCGCGCGAGCGGGGGGGTGAGTGAGCAGTTCTTC. Residues: CASSPRASGGVSEQFF.

In its sample, this clone was seen a few times. V is TRBV7-3 and J is TRBJ2-6; 8 bases line up with TRBD2. CDR1 and CDR2 from the germline V gene are SGHTA and FQGTGA. The V segment lost 2 bases and the J segment 0 bases; nucleotides outside the gene matches: 12. The CDR3 contains 20 residues. The CDR3: CASSLVSLTSGSSGANVLTF. The CDR3 bases are TGTGCCAGCAGCTTAGTGAGTTTAACTAGCGGAAGCTCTGGGGCCAACGTCCTGACTTTC.

V is TRBV6-1 and J is TRBJ1-6; D remains ambiguous. Germline lookup yields CDR1 MNHNS and CDR2 SASEGT. Trimming left V 3 bases short and J 4 bases short, with 13 bases between. The CDR3 is made up of 16 amino acids. As DNA, the CDR3 is TGTGCCAGCAGTGACCTCACCGGGATTTATAATTCACCCCTCCACTTT. Protein: CASSDLTGIYNSPLHF.

This clone turned up a few times. The V call is TRBV19, the J call TRBJ2-7; 7 bases are shared with TRBD2. Trimming removed 1 base from V and 3 bases from J; junction bases left unmatched: 12. The germline V gene has CDR1 LNHDA and CDR2 SQIVND (reference sequence). This CDR3 region has 17 residues. Here the CDR3 DNA reads TGTGCCAGTAGTATAGGGGGGAAAGCGGGGCGCTTCTACGAGCAGTACTTC. As protein: CASSIGGKAGRFYEQYF. The variable domain in full, with the rest retrieved from reference TRBV19 and TRBJ2-7, is DGGITQSPKYLFRKEGQNVTLSCEQNLNHDAMYWYRQDPGQGLRLIYYSQIVNDFQKGDIAEGYSVSREKKESFPLTVTSAQKNPTAFYLCASSIGGKAGRFYEQYFGPGTRLTVT.

The rearrangement joins TRBV10-3 to TRBJ2-1; D not resolved. Germline V gene lookup returns CDR1 ENHRY and CDR2 SYGVKD. The CDR3 is 15 amino acids. V gave up 1 base and J gave up 1 base, with 8 bases separating them. The CDR3 bases are TGTGCCATCAGTGAGTTTTACCGGTCCTACAATGAGCAGTTCTTC. This encodes CAISEFYRSYNEQFF.

This chain joins TRBV4-1 and TRBJ2-7; a possible D gene is TRBD2 (6 bases). The germline V gene encodes CDR1 MGHRA and CDR2 YSYEKL. This CDR3 contains 15 residues. V was clipped by 2 bases and J by 2 bases, with 13 bases between them. The CDR3 sequence: CASSQRIAAPYEQYF. Written as DNA, the CDR3 is TGCGCCAGCAGCCAACGAATAGCGGCCCCCTACGAGCAGTACTTC.

The rearrangement uses TRBV11-2 and TRBJ2-4; D perhaps matches TRBD2 (6 bases). This CDR3 region has 16 residues. Germline lookup yields CDR1 SGHAT and CDR2 FQNNGV. V was shortened by 3 bases and J by 1 base, with 13 bases between the two germline ends. The CDR3 loop is CASSLGGRWAKNIQYF. CDR3 in DNA: TGTGCCAGCAGCTTGGGGGGTCGGTGGGCCAAAAACATTCAGTACTTC.

The rearrangement uses TRBV15 and TRBJ1-1; TRBD1 aligns across 9 bases. The V segment lost 0 bases and the J segment 7 bases; nucleotides outside the gene matches: 6. CDR1 is LNHNV, CDR2 YYDKDF, per germline (reference sequence). The CDR3 is 15 residues long. CDR3 DNA sequence: TGTGCCACCAGCAGAGATCGGACAGGGGATAATGAAGCTTTCTTT. Translating gives CATSRDRTGDNEAFF.

The chain employs TRBV19 and TRBJ1-1, with TRBD1 identical over 7 bases. Germline V CDR1 and CDR2: LNHDA, SQIVND (reference sequence). V was pared by 10 bases and J by 2 bases, with 10 bases of the junction left unmatched. The CDR3 length is 14 residues. CDR3 amino acids: CATRQGSGNTEAFF. CDR3 nucleotides: TGTGCCACCAGACAGGGTTCAGGAAACACTGAAGCTTTCTTT.

This clone was picked up a small number of times. The chain joins TRBV2 to TRBJ1-2; D possibly corresponds to TRBD1 (6 bases). CDR3 length equals 15 residues. V shed 5 bases and J shed 6 bases, with 19 bases lying between them. Germline V gives CDR1 SNHLY, CDR2 FYNNEI. The CDR3 loop is CASSRLAGTKNGYTF. The CDR3 DNA sequence: TGTGCCAGCAGTCGCCTCGCCGGGACAAAAAATGGCTACACCTTC.

This clone was found a few times. The CDR3 here is CASSPAGMNTEAFF. The CDR3 DNA is TGTGCCAGCAGCCCAGCGGGGATGAACACTGAAGCTTTCTTT. The chain carries TRBV9 and TRBJ1-1; the D is unclear. Deletions cut 4 bases from V and 0 bases from J, with 10 bases between. Germline CDR1 SGDLS, CDR2 YYNGEE. This CDR3 has 14 amino acids. Full variable domain (rest looked up from reference TRBV9 and TRBJ1-1): DSGVTQTPKHLITATGQRVTLRCSPRSGDLSVYWYQQSLDQGLQFLIQYYNGEERAKGNILERFSAQQFPDLHSELNLSSLELGDSALYFCASSPAGMNTEAFFGQGTRLTVV.

The chain combines TRBV5-1 with TRBJ2-7; the D gene is possibly TRBD1 (6 bases). Germline CDR1 reads SGHRS; CDR2 reads YFSETQ. The CDR3 has 14 residues. V lost 0 bases and J lost 2, with 9 bases in between. CDR3 in amino acids: CASSLARDTYEQYF. CDR3 nucleotide sequence: TGCGCCAGCAGCTTGGCAAGGGACACCTACGAGCAGTACTTC. Looking up the rest from reference TRBV5-1 and TRBJ2-7 gives the full variable domain: KAGVTQTPRYLIKTRGQQVTLSCSPISGHRSVSWYQQTPGQGLQFLFEYFSETQRNKGNFPGRFSGRQFSNSRSEMNVSTLELGDSALYLCASSLARDTYEQYFGPGTRLTVT.

The gene calls are TRBV10-3 and TRBJ2-3; 7 bases are shared with TRBD2. CDR1 is ENHRY and CDR2 is SYGVKD in the germline V gene. The CDR3 runs 16 residues. Trimming cost V 0 bases and J 2 bases; bases outside gene matches: 5. CDR3 sequence: CAISESLAEVTDTQYF. The DNA for the CDR3 is TGTGCCATCAGTGAGTCCCTAGCGGAAGTCACAGATACGCAGTATTTT.

The rearrangement links TRBV19 to TRBJ1-3; D not certain. V was cut by 4 bases and J by 3 bases, with 13 bases left in between. CDR1 LNHDA and CDR2 SQIVND come from the germline V gene (reference sequence). CDR3 length equals 15 residues. The CDR3 nucleotides read TGTGCCAGTAGTAGCCGGGAAACACGTGGAAACACCATATATTTT. Amino acids: CASSSRETRGNTIYF.

The chain uses TRBV7-3 and TRBJ2-5, with 8 bases lining up with TRBD1. CDR3 length equals 18 residues. CDR1 and CDR2 (germline): SGHTA, FQGTGA. The V segment lost 5 bases and the J segment 4 bases; nucleotides outside the gene matches: 18. The CDR3 sequence: CASSPGTGNTRGGETQYF. The CDR3 nucleotides read TGTGCCAGCAGCCCCGGGACAGGCAACACAAGAGGAGGAGAGACCCAGTACTTC.

This clone has only a few counts. The V gene is TRBV7-9, the J gene TRBJ1-5; D is possibly TRBD1 (5 bases). Germline CDR1 is SEHNR and CDR2 is FQNEAQ (reference sequence). V gave up 2 bases and J gave up 1 base, with 9 bases separating them. The CDR3 spans 15 residues. DNA of the CDR3: TGTGCCAGCAGCTTACAGGGTAGAAGCAATCAGCCCCAGCATTTT. Translating gives CASSLQGRSNQPQHF.

This sequence joins TRBV6-4 and TRBJ2-7; a possible D gene is TRBD1 (5 bases). The V end lost 4 bases, the J end lost 2 bases, and 15 bases lay between the germline ends. The germline V gene encodes CDR1 MRHNA and CDR2 SNTAGT. The CDR3 is made up of 15 amino acids. The chain's CDR3 is CASSALGAPTYEQYF. The DNA for the CDR3 is TGTGCCAGCAGTGCCCTAGGGGCCCCAACCTACGAGCAGTACTTC.

Only one count was recorded for this clone. The rearrangement joins TRBV13 to TRBJ2-1; 7 bases line up with TRBD2. This CDR3 contains 16 residues. Germline CDR1 is PRHDT and CDR2 is FYEKMQ (reference sequence). V was clipped by 4 bases and J by 5 bases; unmatched bases: 11. Here the CDR3 DNA reads TGTGCCAGCAGCTCCGGGACTACCTCTCGGGACAATGAGCAGTTCTTC. Its protein product is CASSSGTTSRDNEQFF.

This clone was observed a handful of times. The rearrangement joins TRBV11-1 to TRBJ1-2; D gene uncertain. Germline V gene lookup returns CDR1 SGHAT and CDR2 FQDESV (reference sequence). The CDR3 is 14 residues long. V dropped 1 base and J dropped 2 bases, with 8 bases sitting between them. CDR3 amino acids: CASSLDSQNYGYTF. CDR3 DNA: TGTGCCAGCAGCTTAGACAGCCAGAACTATGGCTACACCTTC.

The V gene is TRBV6-5, the J gene TRBJ1-6; D might be TRBD1 (6 bases). Germline CDR1 MNHEY, CDR2 SVGAGI. The CDR3 runs 16 residues. V was pared by 0 bases and J by 8 bases, with 14 bases between. The CDR3 spells CASSYSNGGVDSPLHF. CDR3 nucleotide sequence: TGTGCCAGCAGTTACTCGAATGGGGGCGTAGATTCACCCCTCCACTTT.

CDR3 amino acids: CRVQGPYEQYF. CDR3 bases: TGCAGGGTACAGGGACCCTACGAGCAGTACTTC. The J gene is TRBJ2-7, the V gene TRBV20-1; a possible D gene is TRBD1 (6 bases). Germline V CDR1 and CDR2: DFQATT, SNEGSKA (reference sequence). The CDR3 loop spans 11 amino acids.

The chain joins TRBV10-3 to TRBJ2-3, with 7 nucleotides matching TRBD1. CDR3 size: 17 residues. Germline-derived CDR1 and CDR2 are ENHRY and SYGVKD. V was pared by 5 bases and J by 2 bases, with 13 bases of the junction left unmatched. The CDR3 DNA is TGTGCCATCAGTATTAGGACAGGTCGACCTGTCACAGATACGCAGTATTTT. It yields the protein CAISIRTGRPVTDTQYF.

The chain couples TRBV19 to TRBJ2-3, with D possibly matching TRBD1 (6 bases). Trimming left V 5 bases short and J 0 bases short, with 9 bases between. Germline V gene data show CDR1 as LNHDA and CDR2 as SQIVND (reference sequence). The CDR3 spans 14 residues. The CDR3, as DNA: TGTGCCAGTAGTCCCCAGGGGAGCACAGATACGCAGTATTTT. The encoded protein is CASSPQGSTDTQYF.

This clone was recorded once. The rearrangement joins TRBV5-4 to TRBJ2-2; the match to TRBD1 covers 8 bases. The CDR3 consists of 15 residues. J was trimmed by 0 bases and V by 4 bases; bases with no gene match: 2. The V gene's germline CDR1 is SGHNT and CDR2 YYREEE (reference sequence). CDR3 coding DNA: TGTGCCAGCAGCCGGACAGGGCCGAACACCGGGGAGCTGTTTTTT. This translates into CASSRTGPNTGELFF.